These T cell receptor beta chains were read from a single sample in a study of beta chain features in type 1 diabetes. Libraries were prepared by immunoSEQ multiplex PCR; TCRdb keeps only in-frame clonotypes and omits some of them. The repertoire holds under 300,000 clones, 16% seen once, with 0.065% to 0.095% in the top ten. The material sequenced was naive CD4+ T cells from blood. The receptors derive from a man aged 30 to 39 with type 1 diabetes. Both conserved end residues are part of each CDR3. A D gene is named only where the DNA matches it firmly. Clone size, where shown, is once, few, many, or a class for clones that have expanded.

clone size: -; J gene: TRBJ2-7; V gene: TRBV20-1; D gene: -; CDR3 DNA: TGCAGTGCTAGAAGCATCTACGAGCAGTACTTC; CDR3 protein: CSARSIYEQYF
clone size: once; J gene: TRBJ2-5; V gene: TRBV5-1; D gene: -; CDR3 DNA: TGCGCCAGCAGCCTCCAGGAGGGGTTGTTAGAGACCCAGTACTTC; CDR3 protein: CASSLQEGLLETQYF
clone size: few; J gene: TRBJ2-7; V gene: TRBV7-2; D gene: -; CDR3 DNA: TGTGCCAGCAGCTTAGCTGGTGGACGGTGGTCCTACGAGCAGTACTTC; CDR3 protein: CASSLAGGRWSYEQYF
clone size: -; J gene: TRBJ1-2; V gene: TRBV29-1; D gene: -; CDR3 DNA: TGCAGCGTGGGGGGTCGGAACGAGGGCTACACCTTC; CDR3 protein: CSVGGRNEGYTF
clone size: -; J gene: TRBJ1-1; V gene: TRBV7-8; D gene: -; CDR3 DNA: TGTGCCAGCAGCTTAACTATGAACACTGAAGCTTTCTTT; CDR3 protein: CASSLTMNTEAFF
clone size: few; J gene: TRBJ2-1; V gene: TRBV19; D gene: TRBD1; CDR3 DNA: TGTGCCAGTAGTATAGAAGGGGGCTACTTGGGTGAGCAGTTCTTC; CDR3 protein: CASSIEGGYLGEQFF
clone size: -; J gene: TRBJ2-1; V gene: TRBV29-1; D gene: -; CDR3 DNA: TGCAGCGTTGAGGGACATCGAATCAATGAGCAGTTCTTC; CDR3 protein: CSVEGHRINEQFF
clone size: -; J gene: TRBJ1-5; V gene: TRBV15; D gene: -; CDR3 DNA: TGTGCCACCAGCAGAGATCTTATTCAGCCCCAGCATTTT; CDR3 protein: CATSRDLIQPQHF
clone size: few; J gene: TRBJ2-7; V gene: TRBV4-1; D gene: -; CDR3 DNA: TGCGCCAGCAGCCATGGTGGATCCTACGAGCAGTACTTC; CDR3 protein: CASSHGGSYEQYF
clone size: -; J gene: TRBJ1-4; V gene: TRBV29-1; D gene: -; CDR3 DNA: TGCAGCGTTGAAGATCACCCGGGTGAAAAACTGTTTTTT; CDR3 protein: CSVEDHPGEKLFF
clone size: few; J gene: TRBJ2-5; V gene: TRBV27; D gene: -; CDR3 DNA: TGTGCCAGCAGTTTGATCGGGAGTGAGACCCAGTACTTC; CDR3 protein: CASSLIGSETQYF
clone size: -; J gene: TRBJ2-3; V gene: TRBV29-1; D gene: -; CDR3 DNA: TGCAGCGTTCGCCAGGGCCGCATCGGCACAGATACGCAGTATTTT; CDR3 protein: CSVRQGRIGTDTQYF
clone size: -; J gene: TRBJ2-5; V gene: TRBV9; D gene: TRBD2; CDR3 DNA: TGTGCCAGCAGCGCCCGGGCTAGCGGGGTGGAGACCCAGTACTTC; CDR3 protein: CASSARASGVETQYF
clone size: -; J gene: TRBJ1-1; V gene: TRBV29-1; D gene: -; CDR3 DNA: TGCAGCGCCTCTCAGACTGATATGAACACTGAAGCTTTCTTT; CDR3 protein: CSASQTDMNTEAFF
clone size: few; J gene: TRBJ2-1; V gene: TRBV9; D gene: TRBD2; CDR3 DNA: TGTGCCAGCAGCACTAGACTAGCGGGTGACAATGAGCAGTTCTTC; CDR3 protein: CASSTRLAGDNEQFF
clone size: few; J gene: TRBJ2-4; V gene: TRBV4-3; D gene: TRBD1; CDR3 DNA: TGCGCCAGCAGCCAAGATTCCGGGACAGTAGCCAAAAACATTCAGTACTTC; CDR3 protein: CASSQDSGTVAKNIQYF
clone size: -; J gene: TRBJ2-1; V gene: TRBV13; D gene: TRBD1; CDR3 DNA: TGTGCCAGCAGGAGAGCATTCGGACAGGTCGGGAACAATGAGCAGTTCTTC; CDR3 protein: CASRRAFGQVGNNEQFF
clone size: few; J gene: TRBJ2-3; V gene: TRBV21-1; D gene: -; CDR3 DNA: TGTGCCAGCAGCAAATTAAAAGCCGGGACAGTTGAGGACACAGATACGCAGTATTTT; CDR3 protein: CASSKLKAGTVEDTDTQYF
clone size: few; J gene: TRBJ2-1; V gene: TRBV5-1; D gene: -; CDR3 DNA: TGCGCCAGCAGCTCCCTCCTGACTACCAACAATGAGCAGTTCTTC; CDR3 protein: CASSSLLTTNNEQFF
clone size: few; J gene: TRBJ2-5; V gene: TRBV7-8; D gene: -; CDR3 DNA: TGTGCCAGCACCCTGCGGACGTTTGCCCAAGAGACCCAGTACTTC; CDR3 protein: CASTLRTFAQETQYF
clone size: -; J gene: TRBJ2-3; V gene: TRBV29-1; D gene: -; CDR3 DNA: TGCAGCGTTGAAGTTAACAGAGCAGATACGCAGTATTTT; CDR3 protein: CSVEVNRADTQYF
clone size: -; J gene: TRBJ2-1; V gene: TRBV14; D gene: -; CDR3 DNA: TGTGCCAGCAGCCCACTCGCGAGTCTACGCCCTGGAGCTGAGCAGTTCTTC; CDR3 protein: CASSPLASLRPGAEQFF
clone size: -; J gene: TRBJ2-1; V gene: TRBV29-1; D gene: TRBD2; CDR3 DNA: TGCAGCGCGATTAGCGGGCGCAATGAGCAGTTCTTC; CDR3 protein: CSAISGRNEQFF
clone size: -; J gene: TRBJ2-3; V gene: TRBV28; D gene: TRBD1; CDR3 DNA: TGTGCCAGCAGTTGGGCGGGACAGGGAAGTTCAGATACGCAGTATTTT; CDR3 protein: CASSWAGQGSSDTQYF
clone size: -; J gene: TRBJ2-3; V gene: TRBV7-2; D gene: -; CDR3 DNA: TGTGCCAGCAGCTTTCTGCGCACAGATACGCAGTATTTT; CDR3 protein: CASSFLRTDTQYF
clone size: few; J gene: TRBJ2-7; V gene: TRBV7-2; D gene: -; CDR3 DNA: TGTGCCAGCAGTTGGAGGGACGGTGCTCCCTACGAGCAGTACTTC; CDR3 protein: CASSWRDGAPYEQYF
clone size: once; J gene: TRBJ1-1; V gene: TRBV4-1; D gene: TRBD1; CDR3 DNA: TGCGCCAGCAGCCTTGGACAGGTTGGAGACACTGAAGCTTTCTTT; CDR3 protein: CASSLGQVGDTEAFF
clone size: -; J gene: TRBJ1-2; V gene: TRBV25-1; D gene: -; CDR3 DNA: TGTGCCAGCAGTGATGTGTCAGGGAAGGGACTCTATGGCTACACCTTC; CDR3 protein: CASSDVSGKGLYGYTF
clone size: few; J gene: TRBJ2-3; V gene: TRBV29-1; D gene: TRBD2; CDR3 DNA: TGCAGCGGAAGACTAGCGGGAGGTAGCACAGATACGCAGTATTTT; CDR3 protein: CSGRLAGGSTDTQYF
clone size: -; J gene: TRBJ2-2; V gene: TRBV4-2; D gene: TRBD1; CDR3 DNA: TGTGCCAGCAGCCCGCCCGACAGGGACGGGCAAGAGCTGTTTTTT; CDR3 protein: CASSPPDRDGQELFF
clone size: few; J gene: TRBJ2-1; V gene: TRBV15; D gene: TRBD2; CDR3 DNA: TGTGCCACCAGCACCTCAGGGATGGCTAGCGGGAGCTCCTACAATGAGCAGTTCTTC; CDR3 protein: CATSTSGMASGSSYNEQFF
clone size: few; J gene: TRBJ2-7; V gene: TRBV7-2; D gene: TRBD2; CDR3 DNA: TGTGCCAGCAGCATGACTAGCGGACCAACCTACGAGCAGTACTTC; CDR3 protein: CASSMTSGPTYEQYF
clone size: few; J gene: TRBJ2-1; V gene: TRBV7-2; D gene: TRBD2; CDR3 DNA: TGTGCCAGCAGCGCCCGGACTAGCGGGATTTACAATGAGCAGTTCTTC; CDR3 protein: CASSARTSGIYNEQFF
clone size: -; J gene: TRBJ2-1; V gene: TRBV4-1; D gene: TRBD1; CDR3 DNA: TGCGCCAGCAGCCATGGGGACAGGGGACGCTCCTACAATGAGCAGTTCTTC; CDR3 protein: CASSHGDRGRSYNEQFF